Listed below are T cell receptor beta chains from one sample, sequenced in a study of immune evolution from preneoplasia to lung adenocarcinoma. Profiled with immunoSEQ multiplex PCR; TCRdb holds only in-frame clones, not every one. The sample records some 7,800 clones, over 60% being singletons. Sequencing was carried out using FFPE lung adenocarcinoma in situ tissue. Receptor source: a donor aged 70 or over with lung adenocarcinoma. Some clones in this sample may be carry-over from other donors' samples. Both conserved end residues are part of each CDR3. The order of the fields is J gene, clone size, D gene, V gene, CDR3 protein, CDR3 DNA. The D gene is left open where the match is weak. Clone size is stated in some rows and not others, as once, few, many or a class when expanded.

>TRBJ1-4|-|-|TRBV28
CASSSQGKDEKLFF
TGTGCCAGCAGTTCGCAGGGAAAGGATGAAAAACTGTTTTTT
>TRBJ2-7|once|TRBD1|TRBV6-5
CASSRDGQGAYEQYF
TGTGCCAGCAGTCGAGACGGACAGGGGGCCTACGAGCAGTACTTC
>TRBJ1-2|few|-|TRBV10-2
CATIGTDYGYTF
TGCGCCACCATCGGGACGGACTATGGCTACACCTTC
>TRBJ2-7|once|TRBD2|TRBV11-3
CASSPSAGAYEQYF
TGTGCCAGCAGCCCCTCCGCGGGAGCCTACGAGCAGTACTTC
>TRBJ2-7|-|-|TRBV4-1
CASSQVEQGYEQYF
TGCGCCAGCAGCCAAGTGGAACAGGGCTACGAGCAGTACTTC
>TRBJ2-1|-|-|TRBV29-1
CSVLRGRATNEQFF
TGCAGCGTTCTTAGGGGGAGGGCCACCAATGAGCAGTTCTTC
>TRBJ1-2|-|TRBD1|TRBV28
CASSLLDRAGYTF
TGTGCCAGCAGTTTATTGGACAGGGCTGGCTACACCTTC
>TRBJ1-5|-|TRBD1|TRBV7-8
CASSLVAGQNNQPQHF
TGTGCCAGCAGCTTAGTAGCGGGACAGAACAATCAGCCCCAGCATTTT
>TRBJ1-2|few|-|TRBV6-1
CASSKGTQALAF
TGTGCCAGCAGTAAGGGTACGCAGGCGTTGGCCTTC
>TRBJ2-5|-|-|TRBV6-4
CASSDPDAATQYF
TGTGCCAGCAGTGATCCGGACGCCGCGACCCAGTACTTC
>TRBJ1-3|-|-|TRBV7-2
CASSHFPGASRNTIYF
TGTGCCAGCAGCCACTTCCCGGGGGCGTCGAGAAACACCATATATTTT
>TRBJ2-3|-|-|TRBV4-2
CASSEYTADTQYF
TGTGCCAGCAGCGAATACACGGCGGATACGCAGTATTTT
>TRBJ2-1|-|TRBD2|TRBV7-9
CASSRTSGGNNEQFF
TGTGCCAGCAGCCGGACTAGCGGAGGTAACAATGAGCAGTTCTTC
>TRBJ1-6|medium-sized|-|TRBV10-3
CAISDLQNSPLHF
TGTGCCATCAGTGATTTACAGAATTCACCCCTCCACTTT
>TRBJ1-1|-|-|TRBV19
CASRGASAGHTEAFF
TGTGCCAGTAGAGGTGCGTCCGCTGGTCACACTGAAGCTTTCTTT
>TRBJ2-7|-|-|TRBV6-1
CASRAGEGGYEQYF
TGTGCCAGCAGGGCAGGGGAGGGCGGGTACGAGCAGTACTTC
>TRBJ2-7|-|-|TRBV9
CASSVDHSSYEQYF
TGTGCCAGCAGCGTAGATCACAGCTCCTACGAGCAGTACTTC